Following are 27 T cell receptor beta chains from one sample sequenced in a study of cytomegalovirus exposure and HLA in healthy donors. PCR employed 60 Vbeta and 13 Jbeta primers. The method was immunoSEQ multiplex PCR; TCRdb's version includes in-frame clones alone and lacks a portion of them. The sample includes more than 130,000 clones, more than 75% seen only once; the top ten take under 4.5%. The specimen was PBMCs. These receptors were obtained from a man younger than 35 in good health and CMV-seronegative.

The chain couples TRBV6-5 to TRBJ2-5; 11 bases match TRBD1. This CDR3 comprises 15 residues. V lost 6 bases to trimming and J lost 4 bases; unmatched junction nucleotides: 7. The germline CDR1 and CDR2 sequences are MNHEY and SVGAGI. The CDR3 nucleotides are TGTGCCAGCAGACCCCTCGGACAGGGGGCAGAGACCCAGTACTTC. Its protein is CASRPLGQGAETQYF.

The chain recombines TRBV6-6 with TRBJ1-1; D uncertain. The CDR3 spans 14 residues. Trimming took off 2 bases at V and 4 bases at J, with 11 bases between the two ends. Germline V gene sequence: CDR1 MNHNY, CDR2 SVGAGI (reference sequence). CDR3 amino acids: CASSYTVVGTEAFF. DNA of the CDR3: TGTGCCAGCAGTTACACGGTCGTCGGCACTGAAGCTTTCTTT.

This clone was detected once. The chain uses TRBV7-3 and TRBJ1-1; D is undetermined. V lost 1 base and J 1 base, leaving 4 bases between the germline ends. This CDR3 spans 13 amino acids. Germline CDR1 is SGHTA and CDR2 is FQGTGA. CDR3 sequence: CASSLRQNTEAFF. The CDR3 DNA follows: TGTGCCAGCAGCTTAAGACAGAACACTGAAGCTTTCTTT.

V usage is TRBV18 and J usage is TRBJ1-6, with D tentatively TRBD1 (5 bases). Trimming pared 6 bases from V and 7 bases from J, leaving 16 bases between. The CDR3 totals 15 residues. Per the germline V gene, CDR1 is KGHSH and CDR2 is LQKENI. The CDR3 protein is CASSRGGVRNSPLHF. The CDR3, as DNA: TGTGCCAGCTCCCGTGGGGGGGTGAGAAATTCACCCCTCCACTTT.

This clone was counted a single time. The J gene is TRBJ2-1, the V gene TRBV10-3; D perhaps matches TRBD2 (6 bases). Germline CDR1 and CDR2: ENHRY and SYGVKD. V was trimmed by 5 bases and J by 0 bases, leaving 14 bases between them. CDR3 size: 16 residues. The CDR3 DNA sequence: TGTGCCATCAGTTATTCCGGGACTGTCTCCTACAATGAGCAGTTCTTC. It yields the protein CAISYSGTVSYNEQFF.

The rearrangement uses TRBV5-6 and TRBJ2-7; TRBD2 aligns across 13 bases. V shed 3 bases, J shed 5 bases, and the junction held 5 bases outside the gene matches. The germline gives CDR1 SGHDT, CDR2 YYEEEE. This CDR3 comprises 15 residues. This chain's CDR3 is CASSSGLAGRNEQYF. DNA for the CDR3: TGTGCCAGCAGCTCGGGACTAGCGGGGCGAAACGAGCAGTACTTC.

This clone was picked up a small number of times. The rearrangement uses TRBV15 and TRBJ2-4, with TRBD1 matching 8 bases. J lost 0 bases, V lost 4 bases, and 2 bases had no gene match. Per the germline V gene, CDR1 is LNHNV and CDR2 is YYDKDF (reference sequence). The length of the CDR3 is 15 residues. The CDR3: CATSTDRGAKNIQYF. For the CDR3, the DNA is TGTGCCACCAGCACAGACAGGGGAGCCAAAAACATTCAGTACTTC. Supplemented by reference TRBV15 and TRBJ2-4, the full variable domain reads DAMVIQNPRYQVTQFGKPVTLSCSQTLNHNVMYWYQQKSSQAPKLLFHYYDKDFNNEADTPDNFQSRRPNTSFCFLDIRSPGLGDTAMYLCATSTDRGAKNIQYFGAGTRLSVL.

At least ten counts were recorded for this clone. The chain recombines TRBV5-1 with TRBJ2-2; D may be TRBD1 (6 bases). V shed 3 bases and J shed 4 bases, with 13 bases lying between them. This CDR3 region has 15 residues. Germline CDR1 and CDR2: SGHRS and YFSETQ. The CDR3 loop is CASSWDTSGTGELFF. The CDR3 DNA is TGCGCCAGCAGCTGGGACACTTCGGGCACCGGGGAGCTGTTTTTT.

The chain has TRBV6-1 and TRBJ1-2; 9 bases map to TRBD1. The ends lost 5 bases at V and 2 bases at J; junction bases unmatched: 3. From germline, CDR1 is MNHNS and CDR2 SASEGT. This CDR3 comprises 14 residues. Written as DNA, the CDR3 is TGTGCCAGCAGTACCGGGACAGGGAACTATGGCTACACCTTC. Translated: CASSTGTGNYGYTF.

This chain uses TRBV7-9 with TRBJ2-3; D is perhaps TRBD2 (5 bases). Germline CDR1 is SEHNR and CDR2 is FQNEAQ (reference sequence). The CDR3 extends over 15 amino acids. With 0 bases removed from V and 0 bases from J, the gap between germline ends came to 7 bases. CDR3 protein: CASSLAPGSTDTQYF. CDR3 nucleotides: TGTGCCAGCAGCTTAGCTCCGGGAAGCACAGATACGCAGTATTTT.

J is TRBJ2-1 and V is TRBV7-6, with 8 bases matching TRBD2. Trimming cost V 3 bases and J 6 bases; bases outside gene matches: 7. Germline V lookup: CDR1 SGHVS, CDR2 FNYEAQ. The CDR3 spans 15 residues. The CDR3 region has the DNA TGTGCCAGCAGCTTGCTAGCGGGTTGGGGCAATGAGCAGTTCTTC. Protein: CASSLLAGWGNEQFF.

The chain combines TRBV14 with TRBJ1-2; D possibly corresponds to TRBD1 (6 bases). Looked up from germline, CDR1 is SGHDN and CDR2 is FVKESK. V was pared by 5 bases and J by 4 bases, with 11 bases between. CDR3 length: 13 amino acids. CDR3 protein: CASSKTGAYGYTF. CDR3 in DNA: TGTGCCAGCAGCAAGACAGGTGCCTATGGCTACACCTTC.

The rearrangement uses TRBV2 and TRBJ1-4; 8 nucleotides match TRBD1. CDR1 is SNHLY, CDR2 FYNNEI, per germline. CDR3 length equals 14 residues. With 8 bases clipped from V and 8 bases from J, the junction kept 10 bases outside the gene matches. The CDR3, as DNA: TGTGCCAGCCGGGGGAGCACAGGGGGGGAAAAACTGTTTTTT. This gives the protein CASRGSTGGEKLFF.

In this sample, this clone turned up once. This chain connects TRBV7-3 to TRBJ2-2; 7 bases line up with TRBD2. Per germline, CDR1 SGHTA and CDR2 FQGTGA. This CDR3 has 16 residues. Germline trimming cut 2 bases from V and 6 bases from J; bases unmatched to any gene: 9. The CDR3 DNA reads TGTGCCAGCAGCTTATCTCCGGGAGGAGGGGCCGGGGAGCTGTTTTTT. It specifies CASSLSPGGGAGELFF. Full variable domain (missing parts from reference TRBV7-3 and TRBJ2-2): GAGVSQTPSNKVTEKGKYVELRCDPISGHTALYWYRQSLGQGPEFLIYFQGTGAADDSGLPNDRFFAVRPEGSVSTLKIQRTERGDSAVYLCASSLSPGGGAGELFFGEGSRLTVL.

V usage is TRBV27 and J usage is TRBJ1-1; D ambiguous. Trimming shortened V by 5 bases and J by 2 bases, and 12 bases separated the two germline ends. CDR1 and CDR2 from the germline V gene are MNHEY and SMNVEV (reference sequence). This CDR3 is built from 14 residues. The CDR3 reads CASSSLGRNTEAFF. Here the CDR3 DNA reads TGTGCCAGCAGTAGCTTGGGGAGAAACACTGAAGCTTTCTTT.

This clone has just one count. The chain has TRBV10-3 and TRBJ2-1; D is possibly TRBD2 (5 bases). Germline assignment: CDR1 ENHRY and CDR2 SYGVKD. The V end lost 4 bases, the J end lost 4 bases, and 5 bases lay between the germline ends. The CDR3 has 12 amino acids. In DNA form, the CDR3 reads TGTGCCATCAGTGGGGAGTACAATGAGCAGTTCTTC. Protein: CAISGEYNEQFF.

The V gene is TRBV7-9, the J gene TRBJ2-1; D gene uncertain. The CDR3 extends over 15 amino acids. The V gene lost 5 bases and the J gene lost 0 bases, with 11 bases spanning the gap. CDR1 and CDR2 from the germline V gene are SEHNR and FQNEAQ (reference sequence). In DNA form, the CDR3 reads TGTGCCAGCAGCCTTACGCGCAACTCCTACAATGAGCAGTTCTTC. Translated: CASSLTRNSYNEQFF.

This rearrangement joins TRBV27 to TRBJ2-7; 9 bases fit TRBD2. The CDR3 has 14 amino acids. CDR1 and CDR2 from the germline V gene are MNHEY and SMNVEV (reference sequence). With V trimmed by 3 bases and J by 0 bases, 0 bases remained unmatched. The CDR3 bases are TGTGCCAGCAGTTTTAGCGGGGGCTCCTACGAGCAGTACTTC. This codes for CASSFSGGSYEQYF.

V is TRBV27 and J is TRBJ2-7; a weak D match, TRBD1 (6 bases). V was shortened by 5 bases and J by 2 bases, with 19 bases between the two germline ends. This CDR3 has 16 amino acids. Germline V gene data show CDR1 as MNHEY and CDR2 as SMNVEV (reference sequence). The chain's CDR3 is CASSAKPQGFTYEQYF. CDR3 DNA sequence: TGTGCCAGCAGTGCAAAACCTCAGGGGTTTACCTACGAGCAGTACTTC.

This chain joins TRBV27 and TRBJ2-7; tentative D call: TRBD2 (6 bases). CDR1 and CDR2 (germline): MNHEY, SMNVEV (reference sequence). The length of the CDR3 is 13 residues. V lost 4 bases to trimming and J lost 0 bases, with 7 bases between them. The CDR3: CASSWGDSYEQYF. The CDR3 region has the DNA TGTGCCAGCAGTTGGGGGGACTCCTACGAGCAGTACTTC.

The gene calls are TRBV19 and TRBJ1-5; D possibly corresponds to TRBD1 (6 bases). Trimming took 4 bases from V and 2 from J, leaving 15 bases between them. The germline V gene encodes CDR1 LNHDA and CDR2 SQIVND (reference sequence). The CDR3 sequence is 16 residues long. In nucleotides, the CDR3 is TGTGCCAGTAGTAACTCCCTACAGGGTCGCAATCAGCCCCAGCATTTT. It translates to CASSNSLQGRNQPQHF. Together with reference TRBV19 and TRBJ1-5, the CDR3 gives the full variable domain: DGGITQSPKYLFRKEGQNVTLSCEQNLNHDAMYWYRQDPGQGLRLIYYSQIVNDFQKGDIAEGYSVSREKKESFPLTVTSAQKNPTAFYLCASSNSLQGRNQPQHFGDGTRLSIL.

This clone came up a few times. V gene TRBV6-5 combines with J gene TRBJ1-5, with 10 positions matching TRBD1. Germline CDR1 reads MNHEY; CDR2 reads SVGAGI. V shed 6 bases and J 1 base; nucleotides not matched to a gene: 0. This CDR3 region has 14 residues. CDR3 bases: TGTGCCAGCAGGGGACAGGGGAGCAATCAGCCCCAGCATTTT. Translation gives CASRGQGSNQPQHF.

The chain carries TRBV2 and TRBJ2-3; 8 bases fit TRBD1. The CDR3 runs 16 residues. V gave up 5 bases and J gave up 4 bases; unmatched junction bases: 11. The germline V gene encodes CDR1 SNHLY and CDR2 FYNNEI. CDR3 loop: CASSIMDRVSPDTQYF. In nucleotides, the CDR3 is TGTGCCAGCAGTATAATGGACAGGGTGAGCCCAGATACGCAGTATTTT.

The chain recombines TRBV27 with TRBJ2-5; tentatively, D is TRBD1 (8 bases). Germline V CDR1 and CDR2: MNHEY, SMNVEV (reference sequence). Trimming stripped 6 bases from V and 3 bases from J, with 20 bases between. CDR3 size: 16 residues. CDR3 sequence (DNA): TGTGCCAGCAGCCCTAGGGGGGGGACAGGCAAAGAGACCCAGTACTTC. Its translation is CASSPRGGTGKETQYF.

This clone was counted only a few times. The rearrangement uses TRBV6-1 and TRBJ1-4; D gene ambiguous. The CDR3 runs to 14 residues. Between the trimmed V and J ends, which lost 5 bases and 8 bases, there was a span of 15 bases. Looked up from germline, CDR1 is MNHNS and CDR2 is SASEGT. CDR3 residues: CASSPPGSGEKLFF. The CDR3 nucleotides read TGTGCCAGCAGTCCTCCGGGGTCTGGGGAAAAACTGTTTTTT.

V and J are TRBV30 and TRBJ2-7, with 8 bases that match TRBD1. The germline V gene encodes CDR1 GTSNPN and CDR2 SVGIG (reference sequence). The CDR3 covers 13 residues. V trimming: 3 bases; J trimming: 6 bases; junction bases outside the gene matches: 7. The CDR3 coding sequence is TGTGCCTGGAGCCGAAACAGGGGGGTCGAGCAGTACTTC. Its protein is CAWSRNRGVEQYF.

The chain uses TRBV7-9 and TRBJ2-2; 10 bases fit TRBD2. Germline V gene lookup returns CDR1 SEHNR and CDR2 FQNEAQ (reference sequence). CDR3 size: 15 residues. V was clipped by 4 bases and J by 1 base; unmatched bases: 0. In nucleotides, the CDR3 is TGTGCCAGCAGCTCTAGCGGGAGGAACACCGGGGAGCTGTTTTTT. Amino acid sequence: CASSSSGRNTGELFF.